The 13 T cell receptor beta chains reported below all come from one sample, sequenced in a study of neurological immune-mediated disorders. MiXCR, applied by TCRdb to the 5' RACE reads, yields one record per CDR3 protein. This table holds under 80,000 distinct CDR3 sequences, around 14% found once. Specimen: PBMCs. The source is a woman aged 45-59 years in good health.

This clonotype was recorded at least ten times. The chain is built from TRBV5-1 and TRBJ1-1; the D gene is possibly TRBD1 (6 bases). Germline V gives CDR1 SGHRS, CDR2 YFSETQ. Trimming pared 4 bases from V and 6 bases from J, leaving 16 bases between. The CDR3 has 14 amino acids. DNA for the CDR3: TGCGCCAGCAGCAATTTGCCAGGGGTTTCTGAAGCTTTCTTT. Translating gives CASSNLPGVSEAFF.

This clonotype was detected ten times or more. V usage is TRBV7-9 and J usage is TRBJ2-5, with 7 bases fitting TRBD1. In germline, CDR1 is SEHNR, CDR2 FQNEAQ (reference sequence). This CDR3 has 17 amino acids. The junction had 17 bases not matched to a gene; V was cut back by 6 bases and J by 4 bases. The CDR3, as DNA: TGTGCCAGCAGTGATGACAGGGTTATATTGGGACCAGAGACCCAGTACTTC. Its translation: CASSDDRVILGPETQYF.

A note on this clonotype: A read error is possible here, since a much larger clone lies one base away. The V gene is TRBV2, the J gene TRBJ1-5; D unclear. CDR1 and CDR2 from the germline V gene are SNHLY and FYNNEI. Between the trimmed V and J ends, which lost 8 bases and 7 bases, there was a span of 18 bases. The CDR3 runs to 14 residues. For the CDR3, the DNA is TGTGCCAGCGTTAGCATGATAGGAGGGCAGCCCCAGCATTTT. The encoded protein is CASVSMIGGQPQHF.

This clonotype was recorded many times. This chain connects TRBV20-1 to TRBJ2-4, with D hard to call. This CDR3 has 16 residues. Trimming took off 1 base at V and 1 base at J, with 14 bases between the two ends. Per germline, CDR1 DFQATT and CDR2 SNEGSKA (reference sequence). This CDR3 is CSARVAGDGAKNIQYF. The CDR3, as DNA: TGCAGTGCTAGAGTGGCCGGAGATGGGGCCAAAAACATTCAGTACTTC.

This clonotype showed up many times. The chain employs TRBV28 and TRBJ1-4; TRBD1 aligns across 7 bases. The CDR3 is 15 amino acids. Germline CDR1 MDHEN, CDR2 SYDVKM. The V and J ends lost 4 bases and 13 bases, in that order; junction bases with no gene match: 15. In DNA, the CDR3 is TGTGCCAGCAGTTCTAACGGACAGGCCGAAGGCAGACTGTTTTTT. It yields the protein CASSSNGQAEGRLFF.

In this sample, this clonotype turned up many times. V and J are TRBV28 and TRBJ2-5, with D perhaps being TRBD1 or TRBD2 (5 bases each). CDR1 is MDHEN, CDR2 SYDVKM, per germline. The CDR3 covers 12 residues. The CDR3 sequence: CVVGRLQETQYF. The CDR3 nucleotides read TGTGTAGTGGGACGGTTACAAGAGACCCAGTACTTC.

This clonotype was seen ten or more times. The chain combines TRBV3-1 with TRBJ2-7; 7 positions match TRBD1. This CDR3 has 15 amino acids. The ends lost 3 bases at V and 0 bases at J; junction bases unmatched: 5. In germline, CDR1 is LGHDT, CDR2 YNNKEL (reference sequence). The CDR3 loop reads CASSHTTGYSYEQYF. The CDR3 region has the DNA TGTGCCAGCAGCCATACGACAGGGTACTCCTACGAGCAGTACTTC.

J is TRBJ2-1 and V is TRBV6-5; D might be TRBD1 or TRBD2, each matching 5 bases. Trimming removed 5 bases from V and 6 bases from J, with 17 bases in between. The CDR3 extends over 15 amino acids. Germline loops: CDR1 MNHEY, CDR2 SVGAGI. CDR3 bases: TGTGCCAGCAGTACCAGGGACCATATGATCAATGAGCAGTTCTTC. This translates into CASSTRDHMINEQFF.

This clonotype was found many times. This chain links TRBV5-1 with TRBJ2-1; D is perhaps TRBD1 or TRBD2 (6 bases each). Germline-derived CDR1 and CDR2 are SGHRS and YFSETQ. The CDR3 runs 15 residues. V lost 4 bases to trimming and J lost 1 base, with 12 bases between them. DNA of the CDR3: TGCGCCAGCAGCCACCGGGGGCTGTCCTACAATGAGCAGTTCTTC. It codes for CASSHRGLSYNEQFF.

The genes are TRBV5-1 and TRBJ2-7; TRBD1 matches at 9 bases. This CDR3 is 15 amino acids long. Germline loops: CDR1 SGHRS, CDR2 YFSETQ. With V trimmed by 4 bases and J by 5 bases, 10 bases remained unmatched. The CDR3, as DNA: TGCGCCAGCAGCAAAGGACAGGGGAAAGTACACGAGCAGTACGTC. Protein product: CASSKGQGKVHEQYV.

This clonotype was observed at least ten times. The chain combines TRBV20-1 with TRBJ2-3; tentative D call: TRBD2 (6 bases). CDR1 is DFQATT and CDR2 is SNEGSKA in the germline V gene (reference sequence). Trimming took 3 bases from V and 6 from J, leaving 25 bases between them. The CDR3 is made up of 17 amino acids. The CDR3 spells CSARGPPSAGMGDTQYF. The CDR3 nucleotides are TGCAGTGCTAGGGGCCCTCCCAGCGCGGGAATGGGGGATACGCAGTATTTT.

This clonotype was recorded at least ten times. This chain uses TRBV5-1 with TRBJ2-5, with D possibly being TRBD1 (7 bases). Germline loops: CDR1 SGHRS, CDR2 YFSETQ. Deletions cut 4 bases from V and 1 base from J, with 11 bases between. The CDR3 has 14 amino acids. The chain's CDR3 is CASSPRDSQETQYF. CDR3 in DNA: TGCGCCAGCAGCCCGCGGGACAGCCAAGAGACCCAGTACTTC.

This clonotype has ten or more counts. This rearrangement joins TRBV4-2 to TRBJ1-1; D call uncertain. In germline, CDR1 is LGHNA, CDR2 YNFKEQ. This CDR3 is built from 15 residues. With 0 bases removed from V and 0 bases from J, the gap between germline ends came to 8 bases. The CDR3 bases are TGTGCCAGCAGCCAAGAGGAAGGGCTGAACACTGAAGCTTTCTTT. It codes for CASSQEEGLNTEAFF.